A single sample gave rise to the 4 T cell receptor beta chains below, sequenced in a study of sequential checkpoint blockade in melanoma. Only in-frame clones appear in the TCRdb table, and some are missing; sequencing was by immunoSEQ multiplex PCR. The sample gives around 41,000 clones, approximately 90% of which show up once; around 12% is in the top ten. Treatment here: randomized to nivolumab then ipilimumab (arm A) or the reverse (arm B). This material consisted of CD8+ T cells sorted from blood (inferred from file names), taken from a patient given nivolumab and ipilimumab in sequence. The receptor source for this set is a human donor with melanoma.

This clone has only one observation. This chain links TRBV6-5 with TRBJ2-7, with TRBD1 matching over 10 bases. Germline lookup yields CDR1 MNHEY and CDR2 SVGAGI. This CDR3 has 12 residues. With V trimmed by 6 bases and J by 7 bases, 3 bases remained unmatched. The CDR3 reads CASRGQGKEQYV. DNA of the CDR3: TGTGCCAGCAGGGGACAGGGGAAAGAGCAGTACGTC.

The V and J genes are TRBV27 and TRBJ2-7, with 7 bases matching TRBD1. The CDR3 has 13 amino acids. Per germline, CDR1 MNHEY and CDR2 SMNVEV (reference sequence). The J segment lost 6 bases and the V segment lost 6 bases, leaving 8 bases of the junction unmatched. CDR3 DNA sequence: TGTGCCAGCAGCTCCACAGGGGAGCGCGAGCAGTACTTC. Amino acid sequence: CASSSTGEREQYF.

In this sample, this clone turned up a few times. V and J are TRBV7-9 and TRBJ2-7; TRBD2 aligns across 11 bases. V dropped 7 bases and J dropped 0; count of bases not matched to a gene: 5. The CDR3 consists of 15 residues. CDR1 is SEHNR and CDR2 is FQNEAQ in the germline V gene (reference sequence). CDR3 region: CASMNSGRASYEQYF. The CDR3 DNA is TGTGCCAGCATGAATAGCGGGAGGGCCTCCTACGAGCAGTACTTC.

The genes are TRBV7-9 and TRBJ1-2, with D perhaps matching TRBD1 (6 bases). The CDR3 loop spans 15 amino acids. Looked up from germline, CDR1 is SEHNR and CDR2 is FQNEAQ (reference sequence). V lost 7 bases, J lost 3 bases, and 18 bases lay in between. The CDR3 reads CASTAPDRLHYGYTF. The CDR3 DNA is TGTGCCAGCACCGCCCCTGACAGGCTTCACTATGGCTACACCTTC.